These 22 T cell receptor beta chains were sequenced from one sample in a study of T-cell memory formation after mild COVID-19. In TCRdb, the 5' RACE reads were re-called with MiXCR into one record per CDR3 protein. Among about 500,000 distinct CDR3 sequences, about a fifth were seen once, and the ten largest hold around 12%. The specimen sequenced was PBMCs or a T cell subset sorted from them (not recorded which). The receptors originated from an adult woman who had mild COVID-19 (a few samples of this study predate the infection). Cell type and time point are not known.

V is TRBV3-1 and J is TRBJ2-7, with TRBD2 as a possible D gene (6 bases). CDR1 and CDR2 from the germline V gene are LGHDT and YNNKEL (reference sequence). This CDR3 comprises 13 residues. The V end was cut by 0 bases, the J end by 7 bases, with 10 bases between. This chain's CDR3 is CASSQDGAGEQYF. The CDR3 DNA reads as TGTGCCAGCAGCCAAGATGGCGCGGGAGAGCAGTACTTC.

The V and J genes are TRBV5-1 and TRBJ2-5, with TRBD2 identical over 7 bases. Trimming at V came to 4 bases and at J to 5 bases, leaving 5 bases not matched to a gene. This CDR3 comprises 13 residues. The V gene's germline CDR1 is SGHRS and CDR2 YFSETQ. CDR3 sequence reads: CASSGGGTETQYF. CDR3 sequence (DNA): TGCGCCAGCAGCGGGGGGGGGACGGAGACCCAGTACTTC.

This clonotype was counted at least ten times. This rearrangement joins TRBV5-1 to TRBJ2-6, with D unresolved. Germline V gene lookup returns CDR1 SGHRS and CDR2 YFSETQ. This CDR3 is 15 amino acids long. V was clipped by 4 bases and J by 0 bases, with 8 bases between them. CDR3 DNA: TGCGCCAGCAGCCCCTTCCCCTCTGGGGCCAACGTCCTGACTTTC. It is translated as CASSPFPSGANVLTF. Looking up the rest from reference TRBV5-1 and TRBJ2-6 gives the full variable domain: KAGVTQTPRYLIKTRGQQVTLSCSPISGHRSVSWYQQTPGQGLQFLFEYFSETQRNKGNFPGRFSGRQFSNSRSEMNVSTLELGDSALYLCASSPFPSGANVLTFGAGSRLTVL.

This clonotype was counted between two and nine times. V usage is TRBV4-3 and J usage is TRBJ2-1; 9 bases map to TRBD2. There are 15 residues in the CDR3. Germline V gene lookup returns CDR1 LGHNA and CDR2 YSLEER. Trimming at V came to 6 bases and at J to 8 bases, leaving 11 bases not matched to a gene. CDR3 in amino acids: CASSPTELAGHEQFF. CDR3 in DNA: TGCGCCAGCAGTCCTACCGAGCTAGCGGGACATGAGCAGTTCTTC.

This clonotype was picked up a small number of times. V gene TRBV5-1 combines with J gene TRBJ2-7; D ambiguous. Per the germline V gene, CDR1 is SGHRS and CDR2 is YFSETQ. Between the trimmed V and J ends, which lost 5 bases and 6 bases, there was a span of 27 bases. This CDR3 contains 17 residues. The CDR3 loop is CASRPDQFRMESPEQYF. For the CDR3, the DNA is TGCGCCAGCAGACCTGACCAATTCCGAATGGAGTCCCCCGAGCAGTACTTC.

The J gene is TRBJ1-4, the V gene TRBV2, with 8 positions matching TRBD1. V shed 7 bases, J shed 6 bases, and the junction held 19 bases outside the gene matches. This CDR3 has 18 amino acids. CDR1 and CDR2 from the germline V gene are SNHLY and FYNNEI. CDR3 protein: CASTPRGGQGERDEKLFF. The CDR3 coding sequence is TGTGCCAGCACCCCAAGGGGCGGACAGGGAGAGAGGGATGAAAAACTGTTTTTT.

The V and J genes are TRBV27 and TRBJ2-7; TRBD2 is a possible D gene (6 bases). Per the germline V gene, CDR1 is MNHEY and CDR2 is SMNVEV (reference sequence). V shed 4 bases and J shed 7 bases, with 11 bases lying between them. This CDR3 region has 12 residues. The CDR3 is CASSYLGGEQYF. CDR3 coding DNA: TGTGCCAGCAGTTACCTCGGGGGAGAGCAGTACTTC.

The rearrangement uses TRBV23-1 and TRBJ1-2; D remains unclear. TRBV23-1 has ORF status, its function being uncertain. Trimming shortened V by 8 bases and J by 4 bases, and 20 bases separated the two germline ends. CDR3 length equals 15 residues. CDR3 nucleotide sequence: TGCGCCAGCCCCTCGCGGACCCAGGCATTCTATGGCTACACCTTC. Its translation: CASPSRTQAFYGYTF.

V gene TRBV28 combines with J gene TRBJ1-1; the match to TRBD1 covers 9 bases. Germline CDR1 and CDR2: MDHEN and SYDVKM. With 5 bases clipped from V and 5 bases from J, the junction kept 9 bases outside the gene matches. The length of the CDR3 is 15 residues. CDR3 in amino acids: CASSIQGASWTEAFF. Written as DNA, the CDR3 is TGTGCCAGCAGTATACAGGGGGCTTCTTGGACTGAAGCTTTCTTT.

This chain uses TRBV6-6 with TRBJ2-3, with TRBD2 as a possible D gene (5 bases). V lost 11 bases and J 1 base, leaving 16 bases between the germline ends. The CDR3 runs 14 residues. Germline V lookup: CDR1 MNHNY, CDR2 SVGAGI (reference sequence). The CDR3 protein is CACRGEGGTDTQYF. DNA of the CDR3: TGTGCCTGCCGAGGTGAGGGAGGCACAGATACGCAGTATTTT.

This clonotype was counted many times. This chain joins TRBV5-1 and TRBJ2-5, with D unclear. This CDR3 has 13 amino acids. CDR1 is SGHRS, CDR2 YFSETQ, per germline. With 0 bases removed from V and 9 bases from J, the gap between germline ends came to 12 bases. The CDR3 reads CASSLDSTRAQYF. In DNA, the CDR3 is TGCGCCAGCAGCTTGGACAGTACGAGAGCCCAGTACTTC.

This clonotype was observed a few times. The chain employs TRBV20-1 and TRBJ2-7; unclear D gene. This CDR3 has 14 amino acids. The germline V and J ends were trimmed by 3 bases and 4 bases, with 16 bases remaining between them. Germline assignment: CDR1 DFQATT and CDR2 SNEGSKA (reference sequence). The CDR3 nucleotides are TGCAGTGCTAGGAGTGGAACGGGTGTGTACGAGCAGTACTTC. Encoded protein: CSARSGTGVYEQYF.

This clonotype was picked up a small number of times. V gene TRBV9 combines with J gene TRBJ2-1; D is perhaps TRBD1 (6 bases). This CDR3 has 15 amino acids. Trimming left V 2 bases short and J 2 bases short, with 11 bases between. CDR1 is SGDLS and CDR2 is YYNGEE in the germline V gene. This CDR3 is CASSVPDRPYNEQFF. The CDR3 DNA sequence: TGTGCCAGCAGCGTCCCGGACAGACCCTACAATGAGCAGTTCTTC.

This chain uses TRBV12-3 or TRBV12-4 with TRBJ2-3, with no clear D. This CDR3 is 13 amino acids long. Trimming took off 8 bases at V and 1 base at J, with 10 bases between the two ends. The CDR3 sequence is CASQPGRTDTQYF. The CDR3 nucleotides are TGTGCCAGCCAGCCGGGCCGCACAGATACGCAGTATTTT.

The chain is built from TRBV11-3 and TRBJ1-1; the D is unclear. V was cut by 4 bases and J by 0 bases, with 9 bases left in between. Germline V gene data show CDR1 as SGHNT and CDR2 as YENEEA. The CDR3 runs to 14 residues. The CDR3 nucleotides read TGTGCCAGCAGCTCCGGACGGATGAACACTGAAGCTTTCTTT. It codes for CASSSGRMNTEAFF.

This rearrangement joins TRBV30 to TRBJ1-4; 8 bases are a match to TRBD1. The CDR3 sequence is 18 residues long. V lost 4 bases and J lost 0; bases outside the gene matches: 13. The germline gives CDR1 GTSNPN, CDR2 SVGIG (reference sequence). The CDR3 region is CAWTGQGKRLATNEKLFF. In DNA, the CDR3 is TGTGCCTGGACAGGACAGGGAAAACGGCTAGCAACTAATGAAAAACTGTTTTTT.

In DNA form, the CDR3 reads TGCAGTGCTAGGGCCGTTGAGATGGGTACGGAACGCAATCAGCCCCAGCATTTT. It is translated as CSARAVEMGTERNQPQHF. The chain employs TRBV20-1 and TRBJ1-5; D unresolved. Deletions cut 3 bases from V and 2 bases from J, with 23 bases between. The germline V gene has CDR1 DFQATT and CDR2 SNEGSKA (reference sequence). The CDR3 is made up of 18 amino acids.

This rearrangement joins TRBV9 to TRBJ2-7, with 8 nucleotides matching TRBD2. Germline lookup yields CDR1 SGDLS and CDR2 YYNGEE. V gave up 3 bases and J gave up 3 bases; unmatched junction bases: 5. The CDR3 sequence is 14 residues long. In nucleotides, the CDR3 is TGTGCCAGCAGCGCCAGCGGGGGCCGCTACGAGCAGTACTTC. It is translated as CASSASGGRYEQYF.

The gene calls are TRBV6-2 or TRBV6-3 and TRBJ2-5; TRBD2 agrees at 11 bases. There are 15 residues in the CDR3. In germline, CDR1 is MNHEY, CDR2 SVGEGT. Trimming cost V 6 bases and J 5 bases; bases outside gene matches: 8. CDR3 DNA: TGTGCCAGCAGCTTAGCGGGAGGGATGTCCGAGACCCAGTACTTC. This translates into CASSLAGGMSETQYF.

As DNA, the CDR3 is TGTGCCAGCAGCCCCGGCCCGGGGCAGGGCTATGGCTACACCTTC. It yields the protein CASSPGPGQGYGYTF. The chain joins TRBV3-1 to TRBJ1-2; a possible D gene is TRBD1 (5 bases). Trimming took off 4 bases at V and 4 bases at J, with 16 bases between the two ends. This CDR3 spans 15 amino acids. The germline gives CDR1 LGHDT, CDR2 YNNKEL (reference sequence).

DNA for the CDR3: TGTGCCAGCAGCCCGACCGGGGGAGGCACAGATACGCAGTATTTT. This gives the protein CASSPTGGGTDTQYF. This chain links TRBV7-9 with TRBJ2-3; weak D call: TRBD2 (6 bases). CDR3 length: 15 amino acids. CDR1 SEHNR and CDR2 FQNEAQ come from the germline V gene (reference sequence). V lost 5 bases and J lost 1, with 13 bases in between.

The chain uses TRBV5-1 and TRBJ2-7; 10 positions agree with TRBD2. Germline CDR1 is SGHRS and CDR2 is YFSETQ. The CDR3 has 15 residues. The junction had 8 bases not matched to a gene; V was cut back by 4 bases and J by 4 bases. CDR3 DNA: TGCGCCAGCAGCCCGTCGGTAGCGGGGGGTTACGAGCAGTACTTC. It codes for CASSPSVAGGYEQYF.